What follows are 32 T cell receptor beta chains derived from one specimen sequenced in a study of cytomegalovirus exposure and HLA in healthy donors. With 60 Vbeta and 13 Jbeta primers, the PCR was carried out. Profiled with immunoSEQ multiplex PCR; TCRdb holds only in-frame clones, not every one. Found here are about 180,000 clones, about 80% of them singletons; the top ten hold around 2.2%. Material for sequencing was PBMCs. These receptors originate from a man aged 55 to 70 in good health and CMV-seronegative.

The sample holds a few counts of this clone. V is TRBV4-1 and J is TRBJ2-5; TRBD2 agrees at 13 bases. The V and J ends lost 4 bases and 2 bases, in that order; junction bases with no gene match: 4. Germline V CDR1 and CDR2: MGHRA, YSYEKL. This CDR3 contains 16 residues. The CDR3 spells CASSPGLAGVQETQYF. CDR3 in DNA: TGCGCCAGCAGCCCCGGACTAGCGGGAGTGCAAGAGACCCAGTACTTC.

In regard to this clone: A junction end diverges from the germline sequence, so it may reflect a read error. The chain joins TRBV5-6 to TRBJ1-2, with TRBD1 as a possible D gene (6 bases). CDR3 length: 13 amino acids. CDR1 is SGHDT, CDR2 YYEEEE, per germline. The CDR3 loop is CASSLGGHNGYPF. The DNA of the CDR3 is TGTGCCAGCAGCTTGGGGGGACACAATGGCTACCCCTTC.

The rearrangement links TRBV5-1 to TRBJ2-2; perhaps TRBD1 as D (6 bases). The germline V gene encodes CDR1 SGHRS and CDR2 YFSETQ. This CDR3 is 16 amino acids long. The V end lost 1 base, the J end lost 2 bases, and 12 bases lay between the germline ends. The CDR3 protein is CASSLKGQSNTGELFF. In DNA, the CDR3 is TGCGCCAGCAGCTTGAAAGGACAGAGTAACACCGGGGAGCTGTTTTTT.

This clone was counted between two and nine times. This chain connects TRBV5-1 to TRBJ2-7; the match to TRBD1 covers 7 bases. The J segment lost 0 bases and the V segment lost 4 bases, leaving 16 bases of the junction unmatched. The CDR3 spans 18 residues. Germline CDR1 SGHRS, CDR2 YFSETQ. CDR3 loop: CASSLTGQTLLSSYEQYF. The CDR3 DNA reads TGCGCCAGCAGCCTAACGGGACAGACACTATTATCCTCCTACGAGCAGTACTTC.

The chain recombines TRBV6-5 with TRBJ1-1, with D possibly TRBD1 on 5 matching bases. Germline-derived CDR1 and CDR2 are MNHEY and SVGAGI. The length of the CDR3 is 12 residues. The germline V and J ends were trimmed by 7 bases and 14 bases, with 20 bases remaining between them. For the CDR3, the DNA is TGTGCCAGCATTGGGCCAGGGTGTAGTACCTTCTTT. As protein: CASIGPGCSTFF.

This clone was recorded once. The chain links TRBV5-4 to TRBJ2-3; 9 nucleotides agree with TRBD1. Trimming at V came to 4 bases and at J to 2 bases, leaving 8 bases not matched to a gene. The CDR3 is 16 amino acids. Germline V CDR1 and CDR2: SGHNT, YYREEE (reference sequence). CDR3 loop: CASSPPGTGFTDTQYF. The CDR3 DNA reads as TGTGCCAGCAGCCCGCCCGGGACAGGGTTCACAGATACGCAGTATTTT.

Comments on this clone: The identical CDR3 is also encoded by other nucleotide sequences in the sample. The V call is TRBV6-5, the J call TRBJ1-2; TRBD1 is a possible D gene (5 bases). This CDR3 spans 13 amino acids. Germline values: CDR1 MNHEY, CDR2 SVGAGI. CDR3 residues: CASRPGGYYGYTF. The DNA for the CDR3 is TGTGCTAGCCGCCCGGGGGGGTACTATGGCTACACCTTC.

This chain connects TRBV2 to TRBJ1-2, with 7 bases aligning to TRBD1. Germline V gene sequence: CDR1 SNHLY, CDR2 FYNNEI. The ends lost 4 bases at V and 4 bases at J; junction bases unmatched: 9. The length of the CDR3 is 15 residues. The CDR3 is CASSGEGGDFYGYTF. Written as DNA, the CDR3 is TGTGCCAGCAGTGGGGAAGGGGGCGATTTCTATGGCTACACCTTC.

The sample holds one count of this clone. This chain connects TRBV5-4 to TRBJ1-4; D is unclear. The CDR3 consists of 14 residues. The germline CDR1 and CDR2 sequences are SGHNT and YYREEE (reference sequence). Deletions cut 4 bases from V and 4 bases from J, with 11 bases between. CDR3 nucleotide sequence: TGTGCCAGCAGCCCGGCGGTCCATAATGAAAAACTGTTTTTT. This gives the protein CASSPAVHNEKLFF.

The rearrangement joins TRBV18 to TRBJ1-3, with a weak D call TRBD1 (6 bases). The germline gives CDR1 KGHSH, CDR2 LQKENI. The CDR3 consists of 17 residues. Between the trimmed V and J ends, which lost 2 bases and 0 bases, there was a span of 14 bases. The chain's CDR3 is CASSPGGQLSSGNTIYF. The DNA for the CDR3 is TGTGCCAGCTCACCAGGCGGACAGTTGAGCTCTGGAAACACCATATATTTT.

J is TRBJ1-2 and V is TRBV7-9, with 11 bases lining up with TRBD1. Trimming took 4 bases from V and 13 from J; bases not matched to a gene: 17. Per germline, CDR1 SEHNR and CDR2 FQNEAQ (reference sequence). This CDR3 spans 16 amino acids. CDR3 coding DNA: TGTGCCAGCAGCTCGAATTCACCGGGACAGGGGGGCCTGGTCACCTTC. This translates into CASSSNSPGQGGLVTF.

This clone was seen a handful of times. V is TRBV5-1 and J is TRBJ2-5, with a tentative D call TRBD2 (6 bases). This CDR3 comprises 16 residues. Trimming took 0 bases from V and 1 from J, leaving 13 bases between them. In germline, CDR1 is SGHRS, CDR2 YFSETQ. CDR3 residues: CASSLGRRGGQETQYF. CDR3 DNA: TGCGCCAGCAGCTTGGGACGAAGGGGAGGCCAAGAGACCCAGTACTTC.

A single count supports this clone. This chain connects TRBV7-9 to TRBJ1-6, with TRBD1 matching 9 bases. CDR3 length: 15 amino acids. The germline V gene has CDR1 SEHNR and CDR2 FQNEAQ (reference sequence). With V trimmed by 2 bases and J by 10 bases, 6 bases remained unmatched. In DNA form, the CDR3 reads TGTGCCAGCAGCTTACTACAGGGGGCGGGGTCACCCCTCCACTTT. Its translation: CASSLLQGAGSPLHF. Based on the CDR3 plus reference TRBV7-9 and TRBJ1-6, the full variable domain is DTGVSQNPRHKITKRGQNVTFRCDPISEHNRLYWYRQTLGQGPEFLTYFQNEAQLEKSRLLSDRFSAERPKGSFSTLEIQRTEQGDSAMYLCASSLLQGAGSPLHFGNGTRLTVT.

V is TRBV19 and J is TRBJ2-7, with D possibly matching TRBD1 (5 bases). Germline CDR1 LNHDA, CDR2 SQIVND (reference sequence). CDR3 length: 14 residues. V was pared by 9 bases and J by 5 bases, with 20 bases between. The CDR3 nucleotides read TGTGCCAGCACGCAGACAGTGACCGCCCACGAGCAGTACTTC. It translates to CASTQTVTAHEQYF. The entire variable domain, with the rest obtained from reference TRBV19 and TRBJ2-7, is as follows: DGGITQSPKYLFRKEGQNVTLSCEQNLNHDAMYWYRQDPGQGLRLIYYSQIVNDFQKGDIAEGYSVSREKKESFPLTVTSAQKNPTAFYLCASTQTVTAHEQYFGPGTRLTVT.

J is TRBJ2-5 and V is TRBV5-5; 8 nucleotides match TRBD1. The V gene end was trimmed by 5 bases and the J gene end by 5 bases; junction bases not matched to a gene: 8. CDR1 SGHKS and CDR2 YYEKEE come from the germline V gene (reference sequence). The CDR3 sequence is 14 residues long. CDR3 sequence (DNA): TGTGCCAGCAGGGTCGGACAGGGAATGGAGACCCAGTACTTC. It encodes CASRVGQGMETQYF.

This clone came up a few times. This rearrangement joins TRBV7-6 to TRBJ2-5; 9 bases fit TRBD2. After removal of 1 base from V and 3 bases from J, the junction contained 6 bases not matched to a gene. CDR3 length: 16 amino acids. Germline CDR1 reads SGHVS; CDR2 reads FNYEAQ. The CDR3 is CASSLGTSGLKETQYF. The CDR3 DNA reads as TGTGCCAGCAGCTTAGGTACTAGCGGGCTCAAAGAGACCCAGTACTTC.

The CDR3 is CASIAQGRTNTGELFF. The DNA of the CDR3 is TGTGCCAGCATCGCACAGGGGAGAACGAACACCGGGGAGCTGTTTTTT. The chain has TRBV28 and TRBJ2-2, with 7 bases identical to TRBD1. Germline values: CDR1 MDHEN, CDR2 SYDVKM. This CDR3 region has 16 residues. V shed 7 bases and J 0 bases; nucleotides not matched to a gene: 8.

The chain carries TRBV7-3 and TRBJ2-1; 11 bases align to TRBD2. CDR3 size: 16 residues. J gave up 6 bases and V 2 bases, and 6 bases lay outside the gene matches. Germline V gene lookup returns CDR1 SGHTA and CDR2 FQGTGA. The CDR3 DNA reads as TGTGCCAGCAGCTTACCGGGACTAGCGGAATCCAATGAGCAGTTCTTC. It yields the protein CASSLPGLAESNEQFF.

The chain joins TRBV2 to TRBJ1-5; tentatively, D is TRBD1 (5 bases). The CDR3 has 15 residues. Trimming took 1 base from V and 11 from J, leaving 18 bases between them. The germline V gene encodes CDR1 SNHLY and CDR2 FYNNEI. CDR3 bases: TGTGCCAGCAGTGAAGTGGGGCCCACGGTTTCTTCCCAGCATTTT. As protein: CASSEVGPTVSSQHF.

The chain links TRBV21-1 to TRBJ2-7; TRBD2, the table's D call, was not compared with the DNA. TRBV21-1 is an annotated pseudogene. This CDR3 has 18 residues. The CDR3 coding sequence is TGTGCCAGCAACCGAACGATTAGCGGGGAGGGGTCCTCCTACGAGCAGTACTTC. Protein product: CASNRTISGEGSSYEQYF.

The rearrangement joins TRBV28 to TRBJ1-2; D is undetermined. CDR1 and CDR2 (germline): MDHEN, SYDVKM. This CDR3 has 15 amino acids. V was cut by 3 bases and J by 4 bases, with 15 bases left in between. The CDR3 spells CASSFPAGLAYGYTF. The CDR3 bases are TGTGCCAGCAGTTTCCCAGCGGGTCTTGCCTATGGCTACACCTTC.

The chain has TRBV2 and TRBJ1-1; 8 positions agree with TRBD1. The germline V gene encodes CDR1 SNHLY and CDR2 FYNNEI. The CDR3 extends over 13 amino acids. With V trimmed by 3 bases and J by 6 bases, 3 bases remained unmatched. The CDR3 protein is CASSDTGGAEAFF. The CDR3 coding sequence is TGTGCCAGCAGTGACACAGGGGGGGCTGAAGCTTTCTTT.

This rearrangement joins TRBV5-4 to TRBJ2-7; TRBD1 aligns across 7 bases. CDR3 size: 13 residues. Losses at the gene ends were 4 bases for V and 5 bases for J; bases not matched to a gene: 6. From germline, CDR1 is SGHNT and CDR2 YYREEE (reference sequence). CDR3 sequence (DNA): TGTGCCAGCAGCCCGACAGGGTACGACGAGCAGTACTTC. This gives the protein CASSPTGYDEQYF. Using reference TRBV5-4 and TRBJ2-7 for the parts outside the CDR3, the full variable domain is ETGVTQSPTHLIKTRGQQVTLRCSSQSGHNTVSWYQQALGQGPQFIFQYYREEENGRGNFPPRFSGLQFPNYSSELNVNALELDDSALYLCASSPTGYDEQYFGPGTRLTVT.

This clone appeared a few times. This chain uses TRBV29-1 with TRBJ1-3; no reliable D call. The length of the CDR3 is 12 residues. The ends were cut back, 7 bases at V and 0 bases at J, with 7 bases in the middle. In germline, CDR1 is SQVTM, CDR2 ANQGSEA. DNA of the CDR3: TGCAGCGCGGGGAACTCTGGAAACACCATATATTTT. The encoded protein is CSAGNSGNTIYF.

The chain recombines TRBV11-1 with TRBJ1-1; no firm D call. Germline V gene sequence: CDR1 SGHAT, CDR2 FQDESV (reference sequence). There are 14 residues in the CDR3. With 0 bases removed from V and 1 base from J, the gap between germline ends came to 6 bases. The CDR3 bases are TGTGCCAGCAGCTTAGCGACATCGAACACTGAAGCTTTCTTT. It is translated as CASSLATSNTEAFF.

The chain couples TRBV9 to TRBJ2-1; D possibly corresponds to TRBD1 (6 bases). The CDR3 has 16 residues. Trimming stripped 3 bases from V and 0 bases from J, with 13 bases between. Germline lookup yields CDR1 SGDLS and CDR2 YYNGEE. The chain's CDR3 is CASSAEQGLSYNEQFF. CDR3 in DNA: TGTGCCAGCAGCGCGGAGCAGGGGCTCTCCTACAATGAGCAGTTCTTC.

A few counts support this clone. This rearrangement joins TRBV11-2 to TRBJ2-7; 10 nucleotides align to TRBD1. Germline V CDR1 and CDR2: SGHAT, FQNNGV. V was clipped by 3 bases and J by 7 bases; unmatched bases: 6. The CDR3 loop spans 14 amino acids. The CDR3: CASSFTGTGEEQYF. CDR3 coding DNA: TGTGCCAGCAGCTTTACCGGGACAGGGGAAGAGCAGTACTTC.

This chain links TRBV6-1 with TRBJ1-5, with 7 positions matching TRBD1. V trimming: 5 bases; J trimming: 2 bases; junction bases outside the gene matches: 6. The CDR3 is 15 residues long. Germline CDR1 MNHNS, CDR2 SASEGT. CDR3 sequence (DNA): TGTGCCAGCAGTTTTGACAGGGAGGGCAATCAGCCCCAGCATTTT. This encodes CASSFDREGNQPQHF.

The chain uses TRBV5-1 and TRBJ1-1; 11 bases are a match to TRBD1. The CDR3 length is 16 residues. Germline V gives CDR1 SGHRS, CDR2 YFSETQ. With 2 bases clipped from V and 7 bases from J, the junction kept 10 bases outside the gene matches. CDR3 coding DNA: TGCGCCAGCAGCTTAAGGACAGGGGGCCAAGGGAGTGAAGCTTTCTTT. The encoded protein is CASSLRTGGQGSEAFF.

The V gene is TRBV6-1, the J gene TRBJ1-3, with a tentative D call TRBD1 (6 bases). Germline values: CDR1 MNHNS, CDR2 SASEGT. The germline V and J ends were trimmed by 4 bases and 2 bases, with 18 bases remaining between them. The CDR3 has 17 amino acids. Here the CDR3 reads CASSVRVLTGPGNTIYF. The CDR3 nucleotides are TGTGCCAGCAGTGTCCGAGTCCTTACAGGGCCTGGAAACACCATATATTTT.

The chain uses TRBV5-1 and TRBJ2-7; 8 nucleotides match TRBD2. V shed 3 bases and J 7 bases; nucleotides not matched to a gene: 6. Per the germline V gene, CDR1 is SGHRS and CDR2 is YFSETQ. The CDR3 is 13 residues long. This chain's CDR3 is CASSSRTGGEQYF. The CDR3 DNA is TGCGCCAGCAGCTCGCGGACGGGGGGGGAGCAGTACTTC.

The V call is TRBV20-1, the J call TRBJ1-1; D is undetermined. The CDR3 totals 10 residues. Germline CDR1 DFQATT, CDR2 SNEGSKA (reference sequence). Trimming shortened V by 3 bases and J by 4 bases, and 3 bases separated the two germline ends. CDR3 protein: CSARSTEAFF. Here the CDR3 DNA reads TGCAGTGCTAGGAGCACTGAAGCTTTCTTT.